The clone carrying this T cell receptor beta chain was seen at least ten times. Its cognate antigen is unknown. The record originates from a study of CD8+CD57+ T cells in acquired aplastic anemia. Across the whole study: Sorted CD4+ plus CD8+ cells gave DNA averaging roughly 3.5 ug.

Study outcomes and limitations: In CD8+ cells, Simpson's diversity showed no significant difference between patients and controls. Comparison of patients with controls identified almost 30 shared CD8+ CDR3 sequences.

Germline-derived CDR1 and CDR2 are SEHNR and FQNEAQ (reference sequence). The CDR3 has 14 residues. V was clipped by 5 bases and J by 3 bases; unmatched bases: 2. Genomic DNA, the template, was used for profiling of the TCR beta VDJ and CDR3. TCRdb recomputed calls from the reads with MiXCR, one row per CDR3 protein. Found here are roughly 180,000 distinct CDR3 sequences, approximately 49% of them singletons; the top ten hold approximately 2.9%. The specimen sequenced was sorted CD4+, CD8+, or CD8+CD57+ T cells (not recorded which) from PBMCs. The chain uses TRBV7-9 and TRBJ2-7; 12 positions match TRBD2. The clonotype was recovered from a human donor in good health. The DNA for the CDR3 is TGTGCCAGCAGCACGACTAGCGGGGGCTACGAGCAGTACTTC. It encodes CASSTTSGGYEQYF.